This T cell receptor (beta chain) comes out of a study of shared T cell receptors in the human thymus. Only in-frame clones appear in the TCRdb table, and some are missing; sequencing was by immunoSEQ multiplex PCR. The table shows about 380,000 clones, with 95% occurring only once. Germline loops: CDR1 SGHDN, CDR2 FVKESK. The CDR3 runs 16 residues. V was pared by 4 bases and J by 3 bases, with 8 bases of the junction left unmatched. What was sequenced was thymocytes. This TCR derives from a human donor. V usage is TRBV14 and J usage is TRBJ2-2; 7 bases line up with TRBD2. DNA of the CDR3: TGTGCCAGCAGCCGTCTCGCGGGAGTGGACACCGGGGAGCTGTTTTTT. This encodes CASSRLAGVDTGELFF.